The next 28 T cell receptor beta chains were all read from a single sample in a study of shared clonotypes between healthy human individuals. The repertoire was sequenced with immunoSEQ multiplex PCR; TCRdb's copy has only in-frame clones and lacks some. This table holds some 2 million clones, roughly 96% found once. Sample: naive CD4+ T cells sorted from blood. As for subset: CD45RA+ positively selected. Source of these receptors: a man aged 18 to 35 in good health.

The chain has TRBV10-3 and TRBJ2-3, with 12 positions matching TRBD1. The V segment lost 2 bases and the J segment 4 bases; nucleotides outside the gene matches: 7. The CDR3 runs to 17 residues. Germline V CDR1 and CDR2: ENHRY, SYGVKD. CDR3 DNA: TGTGCCATCAGTGAGCCTCCGGGACAGGGGGCCTCAGATACGCAGTATTTT. Translation: CAISEPPGQGASDTQYF.

The chain uses TRBV11-2 and TRBJ2-3; D not resolved. CDR3 length equals 15 residues. Germline lookup yields CDR1 SGHAT and CDR2 FQNNGV. V shed 0 bases and J shed 2 bases, with 9 bases lying between them. The CDR3 DNA reads as TGTGCCAGCAGCTTAGAGGTCCCCTTCACAGATACGCAGTATTTT. Translation gives CASSLEVPFTDTQYF.

The gene calls are TRBV6-5 and TRBJ2-3; tentatively, D is TRBD1 (5 bases). The germline CDR1 and CDR2 sequences are MNHEY and SVGAGI. Trimming pared 6 bases from V and 3 bases from J, leaving 16 bases between. The CDR3 length is 15 residues. CDR3 bases: TGTGCCAGCAGGAACTCAGGGTCCGCGACAGATACGCAGTATTTT. As protein: CASRNSGSATDTQYF.

This chain uses TRBV6-1 with TRBJ1-6, with D possibly being TRBD1 (6 bases). Per the germline V gene, CDR1 is MNHNS and CDR2 is SASEGT. V was pared by 8 bases and J by 5 bases, with 13 bases between. CDR3 size: 14 residues. The CDR3 DNA reads TGTGCCAGCCGACGGTCAGGGGATAATTCACCCCTCCACTTT. It encodes CASRRSGDNSPLHF.

V gene TRBV10-1 combines with J gene TRBJ2-7; D perhaps matches TRBD1 (6 bases). The V gene lost 4 bases and the J gene lost 2 bases, with 12 bases spanning the gap. This CDR3 has 14 amino acids. Germline CDR1 WNHNN, CDR2 SYGVQD (reference sequence). The CDR3 nucleotides read TGCGCCAGCAGTGGGACAGTCAACCCCTACGAGCAGTACTTC. Its translation: CASSGTVNPYEQYF.

A remark on this clone: A much bigger clone sits one base away, suggesting this may be a read error. J is TRBJ1-1 and V is TRBV9, with 7 bases lining up with TRBD1. V gave up 0 bases and J gave up 0 bases; unmatched junction bases: 5. CDR3 length: 16 residues. Germline V gene sequence: CDR1 SGDLS, CDR2 YYNGEE. CDR3 in amino acids: CASSVDWDSMNTEAFF. For the CDR3, the DNA is TGTGCCAGCAGCGTAGACTGGGACAGTATGAACACTGAAGCTTTCTTT.

The chain employs TRBV5-1 and TRBJ2-7, with D perhaps TRBD1 (6 bases). Germline CDR1 is SGHRS and CDR2 is YFSETQ. The germline V and J ends were trimmed by 3 bases and 2 bases, with 12 bases remaining between them. The CDR3 loop spans 14 amino acids. CDR3 region: CASSSQGYPYEQYF. The CDR3 region has the DNA TGCGCCAGCAGCTCCCAGGGGTATCCCTACGAGCAGTACTTC.

V usage is TRBV11-1 and J usage is TRBJ1-1, with TRBD1 matching over 11 bases. Per the germline V gene, CDR1 is SGHAT and CDR2 is FQDESV (reference sequence). Germline trimming cut 3 bases from V and 6 bases from J; bases unmatched to any gene: 0. The CDR3 consists of 13 residues. DNA of the CDR3: TGTGCCAGCAGCTTGGACAGGGGGCCTGAAGCTTTCTTT. Encoded protein: CASSLDRGPEAFF.

CDR3 region: CASSQTGINSYEQYF. CDR3 DNA sequence: TGTGCCAGTAGCCAGACAGGGATTAACTCCTACGAGCAGTACTTC. The rearrangement links TRBV19 to TRBJ2-7, with 7 positions matching TRBD1. Germline V gene data show CDR1 as LNHDA and CDR2 as SQIVND (reference sequence). CDR3 length equals 15 residues. Losses at the gene ends were 6 bases for V and 0 bases for J; bases not matched to a gene: 8.

The genes are TRBV9 and TRBJ2-5; 8 bases align to TRBD1. Germline V gene lookup returns CDR1 SGDLS and CDR2 YYNGEE. J was trimmed by 7 bases and V by 0 bases; bases with no gene match: 11. The CDR3 has 16 residues. The CDR3 DNA sequence: TGTGCCAGCAGCGTAGATGCAGGACAGGGAACTCTGACCCAGTACTTC. Its translation: CASSVDAGQGTLTQYF.

This chain connects TRBV29-1 to TRBJ1-2; 7 nucleotides agree with TRBD1. The CDR3 is 14 amino acids. After removal of 5 bases from V and 2 bases from J, the junction contained 8 bases not matched to a gene. CDR1 and CDR2 (germline): SQVTM, ANQGSEA. CDR3: CSVQRDSKNYGYTF. In nucleotides, the CDR3 is TGCAGCGTTCAAAGGGACAGTAAAAACTATGGCTACACCTTC. The full variable domain, in which reference TRBV29-1 and TRBJ1-2 provide the parts outside the CDR3, is SAVISQKPSRDICQRGTSLTIQCQVDSQVTMMFWYRQQPGQSLTLIATANQGSEATYESGFVIDKFPISRPNLTFSTLTVSNMSPEDSSIYLCSVQRDSKNYGYTFGSGTRLTVV.

With regard to this clone: Other DNA sequences in the sample encode the same CDR3. The rearrangement joins TRBV28 to TRBJ1-2, with TRBD1 as a possible D gene (6 bases). Trimming shortened V by 5 bases and J by 4 bases, and 8 bases separated the two germline ends. This CDR3 contains 12 residues. Per germline, CDR1 MDHEN and CDR2 SYDVKM. The CDR3 reads CASSGQTYGYTF. For the CDR3, the DNA is TGTGCCAGCAGTGGACAGACCTATGGCTACACCTTC.

The chain is built from TRBV5-1 and TRBJ2-1, with D perhaps TRBD2 (5 bases). Germline loops: CDR1 SGHRS, CDR2 YFSETQ. This CDR3 is 14 amino acids long. V dropped 0 bases and J dropped 5 bases, with 9 bases sitting between them. The CDR3 DNA is TGCGCCAGCAGCTTGGATACTAGAGACAATGAGCAGTTCTTC. Translating it yields CASSLDTRDNEQFF.

The chain couples TRBV27 to TRBJ2-1; weak D call: TRBD1 (6 bases). This CDR3 is built from 17 residues. Germline V CDR1 and CDR2: MNHEY, SMNVEV (reference sequence). V was pared by 8 bases and J by 0 bases, with 20 bases between. The DNA of the CDR3 is TGTGCCAGCCACCCGGACAGCATAGGGAGCTCCTACAATGAGCAGTTCTTC. Residues: CASHPDSIGSSYNEQFF.

The chain couples TRBV5-4 to TRBJ1-2, with 7 bases lining up with TRBD1. With 5 bases clipped from V and 2 bases from J, the junction kept 6 bases outside the gene matches. This CDR3 has 14 amino acids. Germline loops: CDR1 SGHNT, CDR2 YYREEE (reference sequence). CDR3 DNA sequence: TGTGCCAGCAGTCCAGGGGGTGGGAACTATGGCTACACCTTC. As protein: CASSPGGGNYGYTF.

V and J are TRBV6-1 and TRBJ2-3, with D possibly being TRBD1 or TRBD2 (5 bases each). There are 15 residues in the CDR3. CDR1 is MNHNS, CDR2 SASEGT, per germline. V gave up 11 bases and J gave up 0 bases, with 18 bases separating them. This chain's CDR3 is CACTGYRPSTDTQYF. DNA for the CDR3: TGTGCCTGCACGGGGTACAGGCCAAGCACAGATACGCAGTATTTT.

CDR3 sequence reads: CASSSRDFAYEQYF. The CDR3 region has the DNA TGTGCCAGCAGTTCCCGGGACTTCGCCTACGAGCAGTACTTC. The V and J genes are TRBV27 and TRBJ2-7; D might be TRBD2 (6 bases). The V gene's germline CDR1 is MNHEY and CDR2 SMNVEV (reference sequence). The CDR3 length is 14 residues. Trimming took off 4 bases at V and 2 bases at J, with 12 bases between the two ends.

The V and J genes are TRBV2 and TRBJ2-3, with a weak D call TRBD2 (5 bases). Trimming removed 6 bases at V and 2 bases at J, with 15 bases between. Germline assignment: CDR1 SNHLY and CDR2 FYNNEI. The CDR3 runs to 15 residues. The DNA of the CDR3 is TGTGCCAGCAGGGACCTTAGAGGGTACACAGATACGCAGTATTTT. It yields the protein CASRDLRGYTDTQYF. The variable domain in full, completed from reference TRBV2 and TRBJ2-3, reads EPEVTQTPSHQVTQMGQEVILRCVPISNHLYFYWYRQILGQKVEFLVSFYNNEISEKSEIFDDQFSVERPDGSNFTLKIRSTKLEDSAMYFCASRDLRGYTDTQYFGPGTRLTVL.

This clone was counted once. This chain connects TRBV7-9 to TRBJ2-2, with a possible D match to TRBD1 (6 bases). V was shortened by 4 bases and J by 3 bases, with 12 bases between the two germline ends. CDR1 is SEHNR, CDR2 FQNEAQ, per germline (reference sequence). The CDR3 loop spans 15 amino acids. The CDR3 DNA reads as TGTGCCAGCAGCTCACAGGGATGGGACACCGGGGAGCTGTTTTTT. Residues: CASSSQGWDTGELFF.

As concerns this clone: The same CDR3 arises from other DNA sequences in this sample as well. The V and J genes are TRBV5-1 and TRBJ2-1; the D is unclear. V was pared by 1 base and J by 8 bases, with 7 bases between. Germline lookup yields CDR1 SGHRS and CDR2 YFSETQ. The CDR3 contains 12 residues. CDR3 in DNA: TGCGCCAGCAGCTTGCCGGGTGATGAGCAGTTCTTC. Its translation: CASSLPGDEQFF. Combining the CDR3 with reference TRBV5-1 and TRBJ2-1 gives the whole variable domain KAGVTQTPRYLIKTRGQQVTLSCSPISGHRSVSWYQQTPGQGLQFLFEYFSETQRNKGNFPGRFSGRQFSNSRSEMNVSTLELGDSALYLCASSLPGDEQFFGPGTRLTVL.

V and J are TRBV5-4 and TRBJ1-4; D not resolved. The CDR3 covers 13 residues. The V end was cut by 3 bases, the J end by 10 bases, with 13 bases between. Per the germline V gene, CDR1 is SGHNT and CDR2 is YYREEE (reference sequence). The CDR3 DNA reads TGTGCCAGCAGCTCCCCGGGGAGCGGAAAACTGTTTTTT. Translation gives CASSSPGSGKLFF. The complete variable domain, with remaining parts taken from reference TRBV5-4 and TRBJ1-4, reads ETGVTQSPTHLIKTRGQQVTLRCSSQSGHNTVSWYQQALGQGPQFIFQYYREEENGRGNFPPRFSGLQFPNYSSELNVNALELDDSALYLCASSSPGSGKLFFGSGTQLSVL.

This sequence joins TRBV30 and TRBJ1-6; D not certain. The CDR3 covers 14 residues. The V and J ends lost 3 bases and 8 bases respectively, with 14 bases between them. Germline CDR1 and CDR2: GTSNPN and SVGIG (reference sequence). CDR3 coding DNA: TGTGCCTGGAGGGGCGGGAGGGTTGATTCACCCCTCCACTTT. This gives the protein CAWRGGRVDSPLHF.

The rearrangement links TRBV10-3 to TRBJ2-5, with TRBD1 matching over 12 bases. Per the germline V gene, CDR1 is ENHRY and CDR2 is SYGVKD. CDR3 length equals 16 residues. The V gene end was trimmed by 3 bases and the J gene end by 5 bases; junction bases not matched to a gene: 7. CDR3 coding DNA: TGTGCCATCAGTGACCTCGGGACAGGGGGCCTGGAGACCCAGTACTTC. Protein: CAISDLGTGGLETQYF.

This clone came up a few times. CDR3 DNA sequence: TGTGCCAGCAGCATACTAGCGGGAGTGGACAATGAGCAGTTCTTC. This translates into CASSILAGVDNEQFF. V is TRBV7-2 and J is TRBJ2-1; 11 nucleotides line up with TRBD2. J gave up 5 bases and V 5 bases, and 5 bases lay outside the gene matches. From germline, CDR1 is SGHTA and CDR2 FQGNSA. The CDR3 spans 15 residues.

This sequence joins TRBV6-5 and TRBJ1-6; D uncertain. The CDR3 loop spans 14 amino acids. Germline CDR1 and CDR2: MNHEY and SVGAGI. V shed 0 bases and J shed 3 bases, with 3 bases lying between them. The CDR3 DNA sequence: TGTGCCAGCAGTTACTCGATCTATAATTCACCCCTCCACTTT. Residues: CASSYSIYNSPLHF.

The chain is built from TRBV27 and TRBJ2-6; D is undetermined. The CDR3 has 15 residues. V dropped 5 bases and J dropped 4 bases, with 12 bases sitting between them. Germline CDR1 reads MNHEY; CDR2 reads SMNVEV (reference sequence). The CDR3 here is CASSPDGTGANVLTF. The CDR3 region has the DNA TGTGCCAGCAGTCCGGACGGCACCGGGGCCAACGTCCTGACTTTC.

This sequence joins TRBV7-2 and TRBJ2-1, with 10 bases that match TRBD2. With V trimmed by 2 bases and J by 5 bases, 3 bases remained unmatched. Germline V gene lookup returns CDR1 SGHTA and CDR2 FQGNSA. The length of the CDR3 is 15 residues. The DNA for the CDR3 is TGTGCCAGCAGCTTAAGTAGCGGGAGGAACAATGAGCAGTTCTTC. Translated: CASSLSSGRNNEQFF.

The chain joins TRBV5-1 to TRBJ1-6, with 7 bases lining up with TRBD1. Trimming at V came to 0 bases and at J to 10 bases, leaving 7 bases not matched to a gene. CDR1 and CDR2 (germline): SGHRS, YFSETQ. The CDR3 is 15 amino acids. CDR3 loop: CASSLEQGVVSPLHF. In nucleotides, the CDR3 is TGCGCCAGCAGCTTGGAGCAGGGGGTGGTCTCACCCCTCCACTTT.